This TCR beta chain appears in the sequencing data of a study of neurological immune-mediated disorders. By sample share, this clonotype is medium-sized (0.01 to 0.1%). The cDNA came from 5'RACE, which used 10-nucleotide random UMIs. TCRdb called the 5' RACE reads again in MiXCR, with one record for every CDR3 protein. Of about 33,000 distinct CDR3 sequences in the sample, 10% to 15% were seen once. Time point indicated: longitudinal time-point 2. The unsorted libraries were prepared from 2 million PBMCs (stored at -80 C). The sample taken for sequencing was PBMCs. This sequence originates from a woman in her thirties or forties in good health.

The CDR3 DNA is TGCGCCAGCAGCCAAGATCTACAGGGGTTGACCGGGGAGCTGTTTTTT. As protein: CASSQDLQGLTGELFF. The rearrangement joins TRBV4-3 to TRBJ2-2; 7 nucleotides match TRBD1. The CDR3 loop spans 16 amino acids. Trimming at V came to 0 bases and at J to 5 bases, leaving 6 bases not matched to a gene. Germline loops: CDR1 LGHNA, CDR2 YSLEER.